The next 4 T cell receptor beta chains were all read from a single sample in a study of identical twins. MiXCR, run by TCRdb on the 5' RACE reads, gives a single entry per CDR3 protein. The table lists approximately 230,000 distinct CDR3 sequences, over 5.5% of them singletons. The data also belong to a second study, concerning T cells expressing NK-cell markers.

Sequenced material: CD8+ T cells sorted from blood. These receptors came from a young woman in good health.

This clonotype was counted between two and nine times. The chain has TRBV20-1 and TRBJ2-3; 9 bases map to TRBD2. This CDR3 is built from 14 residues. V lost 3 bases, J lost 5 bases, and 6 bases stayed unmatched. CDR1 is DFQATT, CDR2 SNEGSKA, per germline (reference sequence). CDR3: CSARRGGARDTQYF. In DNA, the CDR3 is TGCAGTGCTAGGCGCGGGGGGGCTAGAGATACGCAGTATTTT.

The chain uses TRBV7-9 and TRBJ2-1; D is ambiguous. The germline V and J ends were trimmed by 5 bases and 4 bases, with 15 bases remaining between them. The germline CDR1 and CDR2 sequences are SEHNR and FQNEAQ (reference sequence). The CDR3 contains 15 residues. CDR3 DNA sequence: TGTGCCAGCAGCCCACCTAAAGCGCCTTACAATGAGCAGTTCTTC. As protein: CASSPPKAPYNEQFF. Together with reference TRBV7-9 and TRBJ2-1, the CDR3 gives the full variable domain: DTGVSQNPRHKITKRGQNVTFRCDPISEHNRLYWYRQTLGQGPEFLTYFQNEAQLEKSRLLSDRFSAERPKGSFSTLEIQRTEQGDSAMYLCASSPPKAPYNEQFFGPGTRLTVL.

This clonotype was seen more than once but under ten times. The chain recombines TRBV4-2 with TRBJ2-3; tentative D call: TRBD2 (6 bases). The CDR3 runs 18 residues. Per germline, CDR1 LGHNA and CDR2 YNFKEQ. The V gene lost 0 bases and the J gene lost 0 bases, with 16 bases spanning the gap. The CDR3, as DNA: TGTGCCAGCAGCCAAGAACGGGGCGGGGTCCCTAGCACAGATACGCAGTATTTT. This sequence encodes CASSQERGGVPSTDTQYF.

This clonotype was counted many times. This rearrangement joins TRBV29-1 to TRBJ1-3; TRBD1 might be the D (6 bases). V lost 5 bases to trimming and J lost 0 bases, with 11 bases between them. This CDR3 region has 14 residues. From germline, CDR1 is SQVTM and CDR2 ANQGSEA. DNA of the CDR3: TGCAGCGTTCAGGGGACCGTCTCTGGAAACACCATATATTTT. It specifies CSVQGTVSGNTIYF.